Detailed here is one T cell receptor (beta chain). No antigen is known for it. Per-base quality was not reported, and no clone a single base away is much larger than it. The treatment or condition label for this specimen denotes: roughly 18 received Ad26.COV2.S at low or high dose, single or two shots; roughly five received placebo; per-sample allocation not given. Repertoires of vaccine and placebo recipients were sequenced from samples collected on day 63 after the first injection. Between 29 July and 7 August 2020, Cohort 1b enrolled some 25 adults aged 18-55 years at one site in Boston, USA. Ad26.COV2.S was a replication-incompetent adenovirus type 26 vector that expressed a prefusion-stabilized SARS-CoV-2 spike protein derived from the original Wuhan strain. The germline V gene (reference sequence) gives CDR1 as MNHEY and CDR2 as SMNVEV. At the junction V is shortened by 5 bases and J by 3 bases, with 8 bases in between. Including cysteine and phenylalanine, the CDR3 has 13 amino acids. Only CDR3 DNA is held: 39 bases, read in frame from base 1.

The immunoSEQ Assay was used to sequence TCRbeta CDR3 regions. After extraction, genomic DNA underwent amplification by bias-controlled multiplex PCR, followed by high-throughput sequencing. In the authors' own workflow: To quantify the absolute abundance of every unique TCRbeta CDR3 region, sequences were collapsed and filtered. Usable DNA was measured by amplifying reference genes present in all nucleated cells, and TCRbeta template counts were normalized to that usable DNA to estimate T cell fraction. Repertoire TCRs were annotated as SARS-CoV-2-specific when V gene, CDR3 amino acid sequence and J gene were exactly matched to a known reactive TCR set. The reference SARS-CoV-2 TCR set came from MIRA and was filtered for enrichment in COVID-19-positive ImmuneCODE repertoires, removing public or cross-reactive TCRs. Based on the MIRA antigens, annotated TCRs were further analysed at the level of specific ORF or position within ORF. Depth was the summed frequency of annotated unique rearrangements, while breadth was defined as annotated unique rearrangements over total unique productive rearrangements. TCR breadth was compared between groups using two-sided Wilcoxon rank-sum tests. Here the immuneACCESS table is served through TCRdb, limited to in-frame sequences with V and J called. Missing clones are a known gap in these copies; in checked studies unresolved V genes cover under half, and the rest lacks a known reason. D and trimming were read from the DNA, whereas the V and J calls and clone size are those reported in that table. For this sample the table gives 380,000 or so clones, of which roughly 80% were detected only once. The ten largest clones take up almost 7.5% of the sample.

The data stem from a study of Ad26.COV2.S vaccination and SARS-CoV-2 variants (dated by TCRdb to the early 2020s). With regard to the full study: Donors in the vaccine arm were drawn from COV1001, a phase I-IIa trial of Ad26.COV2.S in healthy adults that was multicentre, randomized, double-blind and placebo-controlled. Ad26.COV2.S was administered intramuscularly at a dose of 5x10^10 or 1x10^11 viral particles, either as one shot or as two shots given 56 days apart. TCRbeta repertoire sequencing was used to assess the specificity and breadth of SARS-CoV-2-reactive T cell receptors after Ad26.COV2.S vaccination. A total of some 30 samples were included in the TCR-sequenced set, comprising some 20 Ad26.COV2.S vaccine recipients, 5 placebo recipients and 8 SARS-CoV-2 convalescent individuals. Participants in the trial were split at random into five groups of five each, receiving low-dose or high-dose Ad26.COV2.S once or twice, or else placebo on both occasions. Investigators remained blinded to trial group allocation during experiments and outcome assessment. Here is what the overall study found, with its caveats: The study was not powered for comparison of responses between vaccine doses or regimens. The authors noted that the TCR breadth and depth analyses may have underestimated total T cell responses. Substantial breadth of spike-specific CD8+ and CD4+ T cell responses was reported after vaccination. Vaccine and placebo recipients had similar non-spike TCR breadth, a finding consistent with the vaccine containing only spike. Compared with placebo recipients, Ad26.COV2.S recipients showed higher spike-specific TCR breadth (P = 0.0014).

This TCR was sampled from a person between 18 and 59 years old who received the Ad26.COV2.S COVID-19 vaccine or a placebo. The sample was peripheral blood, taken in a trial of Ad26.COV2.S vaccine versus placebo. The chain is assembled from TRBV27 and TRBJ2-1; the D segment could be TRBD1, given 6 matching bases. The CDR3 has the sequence CASSQDSYNEQFF. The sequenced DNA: TGTGCCAGCAGTCAGGACAGCTACAATGAGCAGTTCTTC.